This T cell receptor beta chain was recorded in a study of blood T cell repertoires in COVID-19. The wider study: The origin of the acute and convalescent COVID-19 samples was the United States, Italy and Spain. The cDNA or gDNA used as material had been derived from T cells, B-cell-depleted T cells, or PBMCs.

The ends lost 2 bases at V and 6 bases at J; junction bases unmatched: 11. CDR1 and CDR2 from the germline V gene are SGHRS and YFSETQ. This CDR3 comprises 17 residues. Per the original data handling: Counts of nucleated cells, estimated from reference gene primer amplification, were obtained. Some clones are missing from TCRdb's copy, which holds only in-frame ones; the method was immunoSEQ multiplex PCR. The DNA was the basis for D and trimming; V, J and clone size are from that table. The data contain about 220,000 clones, about 85% of them seen just once; the ten biggest clones take up under 3.5%.

This chain uses TRBV5-1 with TRBJ2-7; 13 bases map to TRBD2. The TCR comes from a man aged 50 to 60 who had recovered from COVID-19. The material sequenced was peripheral blood. The CDR3: CASSFSGTSGIGSEQYF. CDR3 in DNA: TGCGCCAGCAGCTTCTCCGGGACTAGCGGGATTGGCAGCGAGCAGTACTTC.